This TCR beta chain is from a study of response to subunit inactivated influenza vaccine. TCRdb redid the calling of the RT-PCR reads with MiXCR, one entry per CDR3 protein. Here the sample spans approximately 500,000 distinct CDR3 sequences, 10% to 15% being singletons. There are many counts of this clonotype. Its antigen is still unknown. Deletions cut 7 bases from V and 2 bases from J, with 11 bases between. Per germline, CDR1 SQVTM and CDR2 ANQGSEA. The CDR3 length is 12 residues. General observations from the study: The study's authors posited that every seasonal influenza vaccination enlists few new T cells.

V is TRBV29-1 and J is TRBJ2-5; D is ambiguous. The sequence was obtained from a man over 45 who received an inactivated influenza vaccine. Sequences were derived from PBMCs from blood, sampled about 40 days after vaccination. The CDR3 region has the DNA TGCAGCGGGGGTCGTCAGCAAGAGACCCAGTACTTC. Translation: CSGGRQQETQYF.